This TCR beta chain was recovered during a study of cytomegalovirus exposure and HLA in healthy donors. With 60 Vbeta and 13 Jbeta primers, the PCR was carried out. The assay was immunoSEQ multiplex PCR, and TCRdb's table has in-frame clones only and misses some. The data contain over 250,000 clones, about 66% of them singletons. A word on this clone: At one end the junction does not follow the germline gene, possibly because of a read error.

Healthy bone marrow donors supplied every sample. The TCR sequence derives from a female donor in good health and CMV-seronegative. The sample comprised PBMCs.

The CDR3 region is CSSSVHGGKGGRGPYEQYF. CDR3 DNA sequence: TGTTCCAGCAGTGTACACGGGGGAAAGGGCGGGAGGGGTCCCTACGAGCAGTACTTC. The J gene is TRBJ2-7, the V gene TRBV7-9; 9 nucleotides line up with TRBD2. There are 19 residues in the CDR3. The germline CDR1 and CDR2 sequences are SEHNR and FQNEAQ (reference sequence).